A single sample gave rise to the 20 T cell receptor beta chains below, sequenced in a study of T cell responses to AZD1222 COVID-19 vaccine (dated by TCRdb to about 2021). The library was prepared using the immunoSEQ multiplex PCR assay. Here the immuneACCESS table is served through TCRdb, limited to in-frame sequences with V and J called. Missing clones are a known gap in these copies; in checked studies unresolved V genes cover under half, and the rest lacks a known reason. This sample lists over 95,000 clones; 70% to 90% were detected once. The ten largest clones add up to around 3.1% of the sample. The sample's time point, from its label and the paper: baseline before first vaccination. The sample in question was peripheral blood, obtained on day 0 of AZD1222 vaccination. Receptor source: an adult in good health.

The rearrangement joins TRBV2 to TRBJ1-3; D unclear. V shed 3 bases and J shed 0 bases, with 3 bases lying between them. There are 13 residues in the CDR3. Germline V lookup: CDR1 SNHLY, CDR2 FYNNEI. CDR3 nucleotide sequence: TGTGCCAGCAGTGAGGTCTCTGGAAACACCATATATTTT. It is translated as CASSEVSGNTIYF.

This clone was seen just once. The chain has TRBV10-3 and TRBJ2-1, with D unresolved. This CDR3 region has 11 residues. Between the trimmed V and J ends, which lost 3 bases and 4 bases, there was a span of 1 base. Germline lookup yields CDR1 ENHRY and CDR2 SYGVKD. The CDR3 loop reads CAISDYNEQFF. The CDR3 bases are TGTGCCATCAGTGATTACAATGAGCAGTTCTTC.

CDR3 nucleotides: TGTGCCACCAGCAGAGATCGGGGGGCTCCCTACGAGCAGTACTTC. It is translated as CATSRDRGAPYEQYF. The V gene is TRBV15, the J gene TRBJ2-7; D is perhaps TRBD2 (7 bases). Germline CDR1 is LNHNV and CDR2 is YYDKDF (reference sequence). CDR3 length: 15 amino acids. The V gene lost 0 bases and the J gene lost 2 bases, with 11 bases spanning the gap.

The genes are TRBV2 and TRBJ2-7; a weak D match, TRBD2 (7 bases). Per germline, CDR1 SNHLY and CDR2 FYNNEI. This CDR3 contains 14 residues. The V and J ends lost 10 bases and 2 bases respectively, with 18 bases between them. The CDR3 DNA reads TGTGCCACGGGGGGCGAGGAGGTGGCCTACGAGCAGTACGTC. It translates to CATGGEEVAYEQYV.

The chain carries TRBV5-4 and TRBJ1-1; D might be TRBD1 (6 bases). This CDR3 comprises 16 residues. V was cut by 0 bases and J by 2 bases, with 14 bases left in between. The germline CDR1 and CDR2 sequences are SGHNT and YYREEE (reference sequence). CDR3 sequence: CASSLAPTGTNTEAFF. The CDR3 coding sequence is TGTGCCAGCAGCTTGGCCCCTACAGGGACTAACACTGAAGCTTTCTTT.

The chain links TRBV27 to TRBJ2-6; tentatively, D is TRBD1 (6 bases). The ends were cut back, 4 bases at V and 0 bases at J, with 19 bases in the middle. The CDR3 runs to 19 residues. The germline V gene encodes CDR1 MNHEY and CDR2 SMNVEV (reference sequence). In DNA form, the CDR3 reads TGTGCCAGCAGTTCCACCCCGGGACAAACCCTCTCTGGGGCCAACGTCCTGACTTTC. Translated: CASSSTPGQTLSGANVLTF.

The rearrangement joins TRBV14 to TRBJ2-3, with a tentative D call TRBD1 (6 bases). Germline V gene data show CDR1 as SGHDN and CDR2 as FVKESK. Between the trimmed V and J ends, which lost 4 bases and 2 bases, there was a span of 10 bases. The CDR3 covers 14 residues. Here the CDR3 reads CASSLRDTTDTQYF. In DNA, the CDR3 is TGTGCCAGCAGCCTCAGGGACACCACAGATACGCAGTATTTT.

The rearrangement uses TRBV9 and TRBJ1-2; D gene ambiguous. Deletions cut 3 bases from V and 8 bases from J, with 11 bases between. The germline V gene encodes CDR1 SGDLS and CDR2 YYNGEE. The CDR3 is 12 residues long. The CDR3 nucleotides are TGTGCCAGCAGCGGTGGGTCTGTGGGCTACACCTTC. The encoded protein is CASSGGSVGYTF.

CDR3 in amino acids: CASSLATVGNQETQYF. The CDR3 DNA is TGTGCCAGCAGCTTAGCGACGGTAGGGAACCAAGAGACCCAGTACTTC. The J gene is TRBJ2-5, the V gene TRBV7-9; D is unresolved. CDR1 SEHNR and CDR2 FQNEAQ come from the germline V gene (reference sequence). V gave up 0 bases and J gave up 0 bases, with 11 bases separating them. The CDR3 totals 16 residues.

The chain is built from TRBV19 and TRBJ1-4; D gene uncertain. V was shortened by 5 bases and J by 7 bases, with 17 bases between the two germline ends. Germline-derived CDR1 and CDR2 are LNHDA and SQIVND (reference sequence). This CDR3 has 15 amino acids. CDR3 DNA sequence: TGTGCCAGTAGTGCCGACTATGGATGGGGTGAAAAACTGTTTTTT. The encoded protein is CASSADYGWGEKLFF.

This chain connects TRBV7-2 to TRBJ2-7; 11 nucleotides match TRBD2. The CDR3 sequence is 16 residues long. V trimming: 5 bases; J trimming: 3 bases; junction bases outside the gene matches: 9. Germline V gives CDR1 SGHTA, CDR2 FQGNSA. CDR3 sequence: CASSPTGLAGSYEQYV. The CDR3 nucleotides are TGTGCCAGCAGCCCCACAGGACTAGCGGGCAGCTACGAGCAGTACGTC.

This clone has only a few counts. The V gene is TRBV10-3, the J gene TRBJ1-5; a possible D gene is TRBD1 (6 bases). Germline loops: CDR1 ENHRY, CDR2 SYGVKD. The CDR3 runs 15 residues. Deletions cut 1 base from V and 2 bases from J, with 9 bases between. The chain's CDR3 is CAISEFSGGNQPQHF. The CDR3 region has the DNA TGTGCCATCAGTGAGTTTTCAGGGGGCAATCAGCCCCAGCATTTT.

Comment on this clone: The junction and the germline gene differ at one end; a read error may be behind it. This chain uses TRBV7-7 with TRBJ2-2; tentative D call: TRBD2 (6 bases). This CDR3 is built from 16 residues. Germline assignment: CDR1 SSHAT and CDR2 FNYEAQ (reference sequence). In DNA, the CDR3 is TGTGCTAGCAGCCGCCTCTTGGGGGGATCCACCGGGGAGCTGTTTTTT. This encodes CASSRLLGGSTGELFF.

This rearrangement joins TRBV6-2 or TRBV6-3 to TRBJ1-5; possibly TRBD1 for D (5 bases). The germline V and J ends were trimmed by 5 bases and 7 bases, with 12 bases remaining between them. Germline V lookup: CDR1 MNHEY, CDR2 SVGEGT. This CDR3 contains 13 residues. CDR3 amino acids: CASSTRGEQPQHF. CDR3 bases: TGTGCCAGCAGTACAAGGGGTGAGCAGCCCCAGCATTTT.

This chain uses TRBV7-2 with TRBJ2-7; the D gene is possibly TRBD2 (5 bases). This CDR3 has 18 residues. Trimming cost V 4 bases and J 2 bases, with 24 bases left between them. Germline assignment: CDR1 SGHTA and CDR2 FQGNSA. For the CDR3, the DNA is TGTGCCAGCAGCTCACTACAGACGGACTCCCGAAATCCCTACGAGCAGTACTTC. It yields the protein CASSSLQTDSRNPYEQYF.

The chain recombines TRBV5-5 with TRBJ2-6, with TRBD1 matching 8 bases. V was pared by 5 bases and J by 1 base, with 5 bases of the junction left unmatched. The germline CDR1 and CDR2 sequences are SGHKS and YYEKEE (reference sequence). The CDR3 runs to 16 residues. CDR3 sequence: CASSWTGSSGANVLTF. The CDR3 coding sequence is TGTGCCAGCAGTTGGACAGGGAGTTCTGGGGCCAACGTCCTGACTTTC.

The rearrangement joins TRBV6-5 to TRBJ2-2, with TRBD1 matching 10 bases. Germline CDR1 reads MNHEY; CDR2 reads SVGAGI. Trimming at V came to 4 bases and at J to 5 bases, leaving 4 bases not matched to a gene. CDR3 length: 15 amino acids. CDR3 sequence: CASSSRQGATGELFF. CDR3 in DNA: TGTGCCAGCAGTTCTAGACAGGGGGCAACCGGGGAGCTGTTTTTT.

The chain has TRBV30 and TRBJ1-1, with D tentatively TRBD1 (5 bases). The CDR3 has 12 amino acids. V gave up 7 bases and J gave up 6 bases, with 15 bases separating them. Germline CDR1 GTSNPN, CDR2 SVGIG (reference sequence). The chain's CDR3 is CAFRAAGPEAFF. DNA of the CDR3: TGTGCCTTCAGGGCTGCGGGTCCTGAAGCTTTCTTT.

This chain connects TRBV2 to TRBJ2-2, with 7 bases identical to TRBD2. The CDR3 runs 15 residues. J was trimmed by 1 base and V by 8 bases; bases with no gene match: 7. Germline CDR1 SNHLY, CDR2 FYNNEI. The CDR3 coding sequence is TGTGCCAGCGGGGGAAGCGGGAAGAACACCGGGGAGCTGTTTTTT. Its protein is CASGGSGKNTGELFF.

The sample holds one count of this clone. The chain couples TRBV24-1 to TRBJ2-1; 7 bases agree with TRBD2. Germline V CDR1 and CDR2: KGHDR, SFDVKD. V dropped 3 bases and J dropped 2; count of bases not matched to a gene: 6. This CDR3 has 16 amino acids. The CDR3 nucleotides read TGTGCCACCAGTGATAGGCTAGCGGATGCCTACAATGAGCAGTTCTTC. Its protein product is CATSDRLADAYNEQFF.